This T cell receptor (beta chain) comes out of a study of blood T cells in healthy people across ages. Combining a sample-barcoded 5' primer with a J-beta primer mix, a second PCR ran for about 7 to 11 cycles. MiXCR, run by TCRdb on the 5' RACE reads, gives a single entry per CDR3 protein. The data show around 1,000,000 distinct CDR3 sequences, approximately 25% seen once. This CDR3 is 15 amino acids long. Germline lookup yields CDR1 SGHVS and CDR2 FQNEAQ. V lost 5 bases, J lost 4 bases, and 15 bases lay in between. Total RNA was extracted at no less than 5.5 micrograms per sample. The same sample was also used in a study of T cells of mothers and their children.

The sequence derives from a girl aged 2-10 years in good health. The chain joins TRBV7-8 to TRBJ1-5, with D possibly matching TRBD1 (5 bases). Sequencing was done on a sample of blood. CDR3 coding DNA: TGTGCCAGCAGCCCACTCATCTGGGGGAATCAGCCCCAGCATTTT. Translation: CASSPLIWGNQPQHF.